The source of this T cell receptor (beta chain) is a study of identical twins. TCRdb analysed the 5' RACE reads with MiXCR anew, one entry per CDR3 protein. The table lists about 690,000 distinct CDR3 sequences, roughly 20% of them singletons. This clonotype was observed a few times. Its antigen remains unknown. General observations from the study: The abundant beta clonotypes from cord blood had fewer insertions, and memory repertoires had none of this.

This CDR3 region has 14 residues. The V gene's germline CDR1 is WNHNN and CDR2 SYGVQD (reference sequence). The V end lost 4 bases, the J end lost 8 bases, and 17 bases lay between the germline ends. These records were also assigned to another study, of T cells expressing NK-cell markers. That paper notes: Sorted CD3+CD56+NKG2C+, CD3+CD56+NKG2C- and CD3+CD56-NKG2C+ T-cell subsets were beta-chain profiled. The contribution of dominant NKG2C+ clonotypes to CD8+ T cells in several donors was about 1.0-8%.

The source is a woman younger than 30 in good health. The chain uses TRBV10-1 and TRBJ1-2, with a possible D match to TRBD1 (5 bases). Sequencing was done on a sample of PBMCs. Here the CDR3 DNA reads TGCGCCAGCAGTGGGACAACCAACGGAAGGGGCTACACCTTC. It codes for CASSGTTNGRGYTF.